Listed below are T cell receptor beta chains from one sample, sequenced in a study of early T cells in non-severe SARS-CoV-2 infection. TCRdb fed the 5' RACE reads into MiXCR, producing one record per CDR3 protein. The data hold 75,000 to 80,000 distinct CDR3 sequences, with approximately 10% observed a single time. The sample here was whole blood, taken at baseline. The receptors stem from an adult who was a healthcare worker with PCR-confirmed SARS-CoV-2 infection or an uninfected control (not recorded which). Both conserved end residues are part of each CDR3. D genes are given only for firm matches. Rows give clone size only sometimes, using once, few, many, or a class for an expanded clone.

v_gene	abundance	j_gene	d_gene	CDR3nt	CDR3aa
TRBV29-1	few	TRBJ2-3	.	TGCAGCGCCGCGGGCTTCACAGATACGCAGTATTTT	CSAAGFTDTQYF
TRBV30	many	TRBJ1-1	TRBD1	TGTGCCGGGGCTGGACAGGCGTACACTGAAGCTTTCTTT	CAGAGQAYTEAFF
TRBV29-1	.	TRBJ2-7	.	TGCAGCGTTGCCCAGGCTAGCTCCTACGAGCAGTACTTC	CSVAQASSYEQYF
TRBV6-5	.	TRBJ2-3	TRBD2	TGTGCCAGCAGATTAGCGGGGAGCACAGATACGCAGTATTTT	CASRLAGSTDTQYF
TRBV18	.	TRBJ1-1	TRBD1	TGTGCCAGCTCACGCCTGACAGGGGGCCAGGGGAACACTGAAGCTTTCTTT	CASSRLTGGQGNTEAFF
TRBV19	.	TRBJ1-4	.	TGTGCCAGTAGTACCTCAGGTGCCCGGCTGTTTTTT	CASSTSGARLFF
TRBV12-3/TRBV12-4	.	TRBJ1-1	.	TGTGCCAGCAGTTTGGAGGGGATAAACACTGAAGCTTTCTTT	CASSLEGINTEAFF
TRBV28	many	TRBJ1-2	.	TGTGCCAGCAGTTACGACAGGAACTATGGCTACACCTTC	CASSYDRNYGYTF
TRBV7-2	.	TRBJ1-6	.	TGTGCCAGCAGCTTAGGAGTACTTTCAAATTCACCCCTCCACTTT	CASSLGVLSNSPLHF
TRBV7-6	many	TRBJ1-1	.	TGTGCCAGCAGCTTAGTACCGAGCACTGAAGCTTTCTTT	CASSLVPSTEAFF
TRBV20-1	few	TRBJ2-3	TRBD1	TGCAGTGCTGGACGACAGGGGGGTTCTTACACAGATACGCAGTATTTT	CSAGRQGGSYTDTQYF
TRBV6-5	many	TRBJ1-2	.	TGTGCCAGCAGAGACGACACAGCCGACTATGGCTACACCTTC	CASRDDTADYGYTF
TRBV11-2	many	TRBJ2-5	TRBD1	TGTGCCAGCAGTCTCTCACAGGGGCGGGAGACCCAGTACTTC	CASSLSQGRETQYF
TRBV30	few	TRBJ2-5	TRBD1	TGTGCCTGGAGTGCGGGACAGGGGAGAGAGACCCAGTACTTC	CAWSAGQGRETQYF
TRBV2	few	TRBJ1-4	TRBD1	TGTGCCAGCAGTGGCTGGGGACAGGGGATTGAAAAACTGTTTTTT	CASSGWGQGIEKLFF
TRBV20-1	medium-sized	TRBJ2-7	.	TGCAGTGCTAGAGACCCAGGGCAGGACTACGAGCAGTACTTC	CSARDPGQDYEQYF
TRBV9	.	TRBJ1-1	.	TGTGCCAGCAGCGAAACGACAGTAGGGCCGAACACTGAAGCTTTCTTT	CASSETTVGPNTEAFF
TRBV2	many	TRBJ2-7	.	TGTGCCAGCAGTGTGACAGCCGGAAACTACGAGCAGTACTTC	CASSVTAGNYEQYF
TRBV12-3/TRBV12-4	many	TRBJ2-5	TRBD2	TGTGCCAGCAGTTTAGCAGCGGGGGGGCCCGAGACCCAGTACTTC	CASSLAAGGPETQYF
TRBV28	.	TRBJ2-1	.	TGTGCCAGCAGCCGTACGAGGGAGCAGTTCTTC	CASSRTREQFF
TRBV12-3/TRBV12-4	.	TRBJ1-1	.	TGTGCCAGCAGTTCCAATACTGAAGCTTTCTTT	CASSSNTEAFF
TRBV5-4	.	TRBJ2-3	.	TGTGCCAGCAGCAGGGCCCACACAGATACGCAGTATTTT	CASSRAHTDTQYF
TRBV28	.	TRBJ2-2	TRBD1	TGTGCCAGCGAGCCAGACAGGGGGCGCGACACCGGGGAGCTGTTTTTT	CASEPDRGRDTGELFF
TRBV28	few	TRBJ2-7	.	TGTGCCAGCAGCACGACAGCAATCTACGAGCAGTACTTC	CASSTTAIYEQYF
TRBV7-2	.	TRBJ2-7	TRBD2	TGTGCCAGCAGCTTACGAGCGGGGGGGCCCTACGAGCAGTACTTC	CASSLRAGGPYEQYF
TRBV7-2	.	TRBJ2-3	TRBD2	TGTGCCAGCAGCGCCCTAGCGGGGGGCCGCACAGATACGCAGTATTTT	CASSALAGGRTDTQYF
TRBV6-1	many	TRBJ2-5	TRBD2	TGTGCCAGCAGTAACATGCTAGGACTAGCGGCCGAGACCCAGTACTTC	CASSNMLGLAAETQYF
TRBV6-1	few	TRBJ2-1	TRBD2	TGTGCCAGCAGTGCAACCACGGGGGGGTCGTCCTACAATGAGCAGTTCTTC	CASSATTGGSSYNEQFF
TRBV6-2/TRBV6-3	.	TRBJ2-5	.	TGTGCCAGCAGTCTGGGGTCGAGGGGAGAGACCCAGTACTTC	CASSLGSRGETQYF
TRBV18	.	TRBJ1-1	.	TGTGCCAGCTCACCTACCGTATCAGGGCAGAATGAAGCTTTCTTT	CASSPTVSGQNEAFF
TRBV5-1	many	TRBJ2-5	.	TGCGCCAGCAGCTTGGGACAGCAGCAAGAGACCCAGTACTTC	CASSLGQQQETQYF
TRBV11-2	.	TRBJ2-1	.	TGTGCCAGCAGCTTAACCGGGAATTTCGGGAATGAGCAGTTCTTC	CASSLTGNFGNEQFF
TRBV12-3/TRBV12-4	few	TRBJ1-2	TRBD1	TGTGCCAGCAGTTTTGTCAGGGGGGAATATGGCTACACCTTC	CASSFVRGEYGYTF
TRBV11-1	.	TRBJ1-6	.	TGTGCCAGCAGCTTAGAGGGACTCCAATCACCCCTCCACTTT	CASSLEGLQSPLHF
TRBV7-9	.	TRBJ1-1	.	TGTGCCAGCAGCGAACAGATTGAAGCTTTCTTT	CASSEQIEAFF
TRBV7-3	.	TRBJ2-2	.	TGTGCCAGCAGCGTAAGCCCCGGGGAGCTGTCTTTT	CASSVSPGELSF
TRBV29-1	few	TRBJ2-5	.	TGCAGCGTGAACTCCCGACTGGGGGGAGAGACCCAGTACTTC	CSVNSRLGGETQYF
TRBV5-4	.	TRBJ1-1	.	TGTGCCAGCAGCTTCTTCCGACAGAACACTGAAGCTTTCTTT	CASSFFRQNTEAFF
TRBV6-4	.	TRBJ1-1	.	TGTGCCAGCAGTGAAATGGTTAACACTGAAGCTTTCTTT	CASSEMVNTEAFF
TRBV7-2	.	TRBJ1-5	.	TGTGCCAGCAGCTCCCGACAGGGCAATCAGCCCCAGCATTTT	CASSSRQGNQPQHF
TRBV6-5	.	TRBJ2-6	.	TGTGCCAGCAGTTGGGGCGGTGGGGCCAACGTCCTGACTTTC	CASSWGGGANVLTF
TRBV2	many	TRBJ2-5	.	TGTGCCAGCAGTGAAAGGAGCCCGCCAGAGACCCAGTACTTC	CASSERSPPETQYF
TRBV6-4	many	TRBJ2-5	TRBD2	TGTGCCAGCAGCCCGGGAGCGGGGACCCAAGAGACCCAGTACTTC	CASSPGAGTQETQYF
TRBV19	.	TRBJ2-5	.	TGTGCCAGTAGTATCCATGCGGGGTCCCAAGAGACCCAGTACTTC	CASSIHAGSQETQYF
TRBV28	many	TRBJ2-7	TRBD1	TGTGCCAGCAGCTCACCGGGACAGGGCTCCTACGAGCAGTACTTC	CASSSPGQGSYEQYF
TRBV5-1	many	TRBJ2-3	.	TGCGCCAGCAGCTTCGCAGGGGATACGCAGTATTTT	CASSFAGDTQYF
TRBV27	few	TRBJ1-2	TRBD1	TGTGCCAGCAGTTTATACGGGACAGGGGATGGCTACACCTTC	CASSLYGTGDGYTF
TRBV7-3	many	TRBJ1-1	.	TGTGCCAGCAGCTCGGGACCCGGGGAACAAAAGGTGGCTTTCTTT	CASSSGPGEQKVAFF
TRBV18	.	TRBJ1-1	.	TGTGCCAGCTCACCCCTCCCGGCTGAGAACACTGAAGCTTTCTTT	CASSPLPAENTEAFF
TRBV19	few	TRBJ2-6	.	TGTGCCAGTAGTGATGCCCGCCGGGGGGCCAACGTCCTGACTTTC	CASSDARRGANVLTF
TRBV4-3	.	TRBJ2-3	.	TGCGCCAGCAACCAAGCAGTTTCTCACGCTAGCACAGATACGCAGTATTTT	CASNQAVSHASTDTQYF
TRBV7-9	few	TRBJ2-1	.	TGTGCCTCCCTCGGACAAGCTTACAATGAGCAGTTCTTC	CASLGQAYNEQFF
TRBV6-5	few	TRBJ2-1	TRBD2	TGTGCCAGCACACCACGGGGGACTAGCGGGGGATATGAGCAGTTCTTC	CASTPRGTSGGYEQFF